The 10 T cell receptor beta chains below were found in one sample sequenced in a study of blood T cell repertoires in COVID-19. The protocol was immunoSEQ multiplex PCR, while the TCRdb copy is restricted to in-frame clones and leaves out a portion. The sample yields more than 80,000 clones, 82% seen once. The sequencing sample was made of peripheral blood. Every receptor here comes from a man aged 45-65 years with active or convalescent COVID-19.

The chain uses TRBV7-9 and TRBJ2-6; maybe TRBD1 (6 bases). V was clipped by 11 bases and J by 4 bases, with 18 bases between them. The CDR3 is made up of 15 amino acids. The germline CDR1 and CDR2 sequences are SEHNR and FQNEAQ (reference sequence). CDR3 DNA: TGTGCCCCCGAAGTGGGGGCGCGGGGGGCCAACGTCCTGACTTTC. Protein sequence: CAPEVGARGANVLTF.

This chain links TRBV6-5 with TRBJ1-3; D is possibly TRBD1 (5 bases). With 6 bases removed from V and 4 bases from J, the gap between germline ends came to 16 bases. Looked up from germline, CDR1 is MNHEY and CDR2 is SVGAGI. This CDR3 has 15 amino acids. In DNA, the CDR3 is TGTGCCAGCAGAACAGACAGTTGGTCCGGAAACACCATATATTTT. Amino acids: CASRTDSWSGNTIYF.

This clone appeared once. The chain recombines TRBV6-5 with TRBJ2-7; 7 nucleotides line up with TRBD1. CDR3 size: 14 residues. V shed 6 bases and J 0 bases; nucleotides not matched to a gene: 5. Germline V gene lookup returns CDR1 MNHEY and CDR2 SVGAGI. CDR3 sequence reads: CASSAGTASYEQYF. The CDR3 nucleotides read TGTGCCAGCAGCGCCGGGACAGCCTCCTACGAGCAGTACTTC.

This chain links TRBV5-6 with TRBJ1-5; the match to TRBD1 covers 8 bases. The CDR3 has 14 amino acids. With 3 bases clipped from V and 6 bases from J, the junction kept 5 bases outside the gene matches. The germline CDR1 and CDR2 sequences are SGHDT and YYEEEE. The CDR3 DNA is TGTGCCAGCAGCTCGACAGGGGAAGGTCAGCCCCAGCATTTT. The encoded protein is CASSSTGEGQPQHF.

V is TRBV5-8 and J is TRBJ2-2, with D possibly being TRBD1 (6 bases). The CDR3 is 14 amino acids. V was pared by 10 bases and J by 0 bases, with 13 bases between. Germline CDR1 is SGHTS and CDR2 is YDEGEE. The CDR3 loop is CAPRGTSNTGELFF. In DNA form, the CDR3 reads TGTGCCCCGCGAGGGACATCGAACACCGGGGAGCTGTTTTTT.

The rearrangement joins TRBV4-1 to TRBJ1-2; D might be TRBD1 (6 bases). V was trimmed by 4 bases and J by 2 bases, leaving 14 bases between them. CDR1 MGHRA and CDR2 YSYEKL come from the germline V gene. This CDR3 is 15 amino acids long. The chain's CDR3 is CASSPNPTGNYGYTF. The CDR3 bases are TGCGCCAGCAGCCCCAACCCAACAGGGAACTATGGCTACACCTTC.

J is TRBJ1-5 and V is TRBV2, with TRBD1 matching over 8 bases. The CDR3 runs 15 residues. Germline CDR1 is SNHLY and CDR2 is FYNNEI. V was pared by 5 bases and J by 2 bases, with 5 bases of the junction left unmatched. The CDR3 DNA reads TGTGCCAGCAGTTCGACAGGGGTTGGCAATCAGCCCCAGCATTTT. It encodes CASSSTGVGNQPQHF.

V gene TRBV7-9 combines with J gene TRBJ2-5; 15 bases are a match to TRBD2. V lost 5 bases and J lost 3; bases outside the gene matches: 4. Germline V lookup: CDR1 SEHNR, CDR2 FQNEAQ (reference sequence). The CDR3 totals 16 residues. CDR3 amino acids: CASSPRTSGGEETQYF. The CDR3 DNA is TGTGCCAGCAGCCCCCGGACTAGCGGGGGGGAAGAGACCCAGTACTTC.

V and J are TRBV6-5 and TRBJ2-7; a weak D match, TRBD1 (6 bases). Germline assignment: CDR1 MNHEY and CDR2 SVGAGI. V lost 6 bases and J 5 bases, leaving 11 bases between the germline ends. This CDR3 comprises 12 residues. The CDR3 DNA reads TGTGCCAGCAGCCCGAAGGGGGACGAGCAGTACGTC. Translating gives CASSPKGDEQYV.

The chain carries TRBV5-6 and TRBJ2-7; D is undetermined. Germline assignment: CDR1 SGHDT and CDR2 YYEEEE. The V gene lost 0 bases and the J gene lost 7 bases, with 11 bases spanning the gap. The CDR3 is made up of 13 amino acids. In nucleotides, the CDR3 is TGTGCCAGCAGCTTGGGTACACCCTGGGAGCAGTACGTC. Residues: CASSLGTPWEQYV.